This TCR beta chain was identified during a study of blood T cell repertoires in COVID-19 (dated by TCRdb to the early 2020s). For context, the study as a whole: The collaborator samples originated in the United States, Italy and Spain and spanned the acute and convalescent phases of COVID-19. The material from the prospective study consisted of cDNA or gDNA derived from T cells, B-cell-depleted T cells, or PBMCs. Deeply sampled blood TCRbeta repertoires from subjects exposed to, actively infected with, or recovered from COVID-19 were included in the dataset. The repertoires were released in a freely available public database intended as a resource for research on the immune response to SARS-CoV-2. The samples were drawn from two sources: the first 160 participants of the ongoing ImmuneRACE study, and some 1,300 subjects contributed by 6 global collaborators. Sample metadata almost always included a de-identified subject ID, COVID-19 status, age in years and sex. Where HLA class I and class II types were available, the types were taken from metadata supplied by the sample provider, not from assay-based typing. The paper's findings and limits, for the study overall: How much clinical and demographic metadata was included differed by source and by participant, and the metadata was provided uncurated.

Trimmed from V: 1 base; trimmed from J: 2 bases; junction bases lacking a gene match: 7. The germline V gene encodes CDR1 MNHEY and CDR2 SVGAGI. The CDR3 measures 16 amino acids from cysteine to phenylalanine. Here the CDR3 DNA is all that survives: 48 bases in frame from base 1. TCRbeta CDR3 regions were amplified from genomic DNA by means of the immunoSEQ Assay, a bias-controlled multiplex PCR. Regarding the original processing steps: The number of nucleated cells in each sample was estimated from the amplification of reference gene primers within the assay. Sequence reads were collapsed and filtered to measure the absolute abundance of every unique TCRbeta CDR3 rearrangement. For each sample, productive Simpson clonality was calculated as the square root of Simpson's diversity index across productive rearrangements. What TCRdb holds here is the immuneACCESS table cut down to in-frame rearrangements. Part of the clones is not present; checked against another copy, under half of the missing clones reflect an unresolved V gene, and the others are unexplained. V and J calls and clone size are as listed in that table; D and trimming were resolved from the DNA. The sample table lists roughly 150,000 clones, 85% of them with a count of one. Less than 3% of the sample is taken by the ten largest.

Whole blood was collected in K2EDTA tubes by collaborating institutions according to the institutions' own protocols. For TCRbeta analysis, collaborators shipped samples as frozen whole blood, isolated PBMCs, or DNA extracted from either of those sample types. A remark on this clone: No antigen is known for it. No base quality values were provided; no much bigger clone lies one nucleotide off.

The sample taken for sequencing was peripheral blood. This sequence originates from a man between 50 and 59 years old with acute or convalescent COVID-19. The chain was built from TRBV6-5 and TRBJ1-2, with 7 junctional bases fitting TRBD1. In nucleotides, the sequence is TGTGCCAGCAGTTACTGGCAGGGGGTGGGAAACTATGGCTACACCTTC. It is translated as CASSYWQGVGNYGYTF.